This T cell receptor (beta chain) was identified in a study of tumor-infiltrating lymphocytes in primary liver carcinoma. Across the whole study: T1-T3 N0M0 was the stage of the tumors, which were about 4 to 10 cm across.

CDR3 size: 17 residues. Deletions cut 3 bases from V and 3 bases from J, with 20 bases between. A constant-region primer served to make TCR beta cDNA from roughly 540 ng total RNA. Libraries covering TCR beta were generated through three nested multiplex PCR rounds (using a slightly modified ARM-PCR). Primers for the first two PCR rounds were TRBV1-TRBV30 forward primers and a C-beta reverse primer (roughly 10 cycles per round). TCRdb passed the multiplex PCR reads through MiXCR, listing each CDR3 protein once. The sample holds approximately 330,000 distinct CDR3 sequences; less than 75% are singletons and the top ten take about 6.3%. This clonotype appeared a single time. For blood RNA, unsorted whole blood served as the source, and germline DNA was extracted too.

The chain employs TRBV12-3 or TRBV12-4 and TRBJ2-5; perhaps TRBD2 as D (6 bases). The material sequenced was peripheral blood. The sequence was collected from a man aged 40-49 years with primary liver carcinoma and hepatitis B virus infection. CDR3 nucleotide sequence: TGTGCCAGCAGTTTCTCTAGGCCGGGACTTACTGAAGAGACCCAGTACTTC. Residues: CASSFSRPGLTEETQYF.